The 6 T cell receptor beta chains given below trace back to one sample, sequenced in a study of shared clonotypes between healthy human individuals. The repertoire was sequenced with immunoSEQ multiplex PCR; TCRdb's copy has only in-frame clones and lacks some. The table includes about 980,000 clones, 76% detected once. The source material was memory CD4+ T cells sorted from blood. The subset denotes: CD45RA-negative fraction. These receptor sequences come from a man younger than 35 in good health.

The rearrangement links TRBV11-2 to TRBJ2-3; D is unclear. Looked up from germline, CDR1 is SGHAT and CDR2 is FQNNGV. V lost 2 bases and J lost 6, with 9 bases in between. The CDR3 runs 13 residues. The CDR3 loop reads CASSLLPADTQYF. The CDR3 DNA is TGTGCCAGCAGCTTACTCCCCGCGGATACGCAGTATTTT. Full variable domain (remainder filled in from reference TRBV11-2 and TRBJ2-3): EAGVAQSPRYKIIEKRQSVAFWCNPISGHATLYWYQQILGQGPKLLIQFQNNGVVDDSQLPKDRFSAERLKGVDSTLKIQPAKLEDSAVYLCASSLLPADTQYFGPGTRLTVL.

The V call is TRBV5-1, the J call TRBJ2-7, with D possibly being TRBD2 (6 bases). The CDR3 consists of 13 residues. Germline V gene data show CDR1 as SGHRS and CDR2 as YFSETQ. V lost 3 bases and J lost 6, with 13 bases in between. CDR3 DNA sequence: TGCGCCAGCAGCTCTGGGATGGAGGGCGAGCAGTACTTC. Amino acids: CASSSGMEGEQYF.

This chain joins TRBV6-1 and TRBJ1-1, with D possibly being TRBD1 (6 bases). Trimming removed 7 bases from V and 1 base from J, with 13 bases in between. Germline loops: CDR1 MNHNS, CDR2 SASEGT. This CDR3 has 14 amino acids. The CDR3 nucleotides are TGTGCCAGCACCTCCGGGACACGGAACACTGAAGCTTTCTTT. This gives the protein CASTSGTRNTEAFF.

The J gene is TRBJ1-4, the V gene TRBV19, with unresolved D. Germline V gene data show CDR1 as LNHDA and CDR2 as SQIVND (reference sequence). Trimming removed 5 bases from V and 8 bases from J, with 12 bases in between. The CDR3 covers 13 residues. CDR3 in DNA: TGTGCCAGTAGTGGGCGACCTTTAGAAAAACTGTTTTTT. Amino acids: CASSGRPLEKLFF. Full variable domain (outside the CDR3, taken from reference TRBV19 and TRBJ1-4): DGGITQSPKYLFRKEGQNVTLSCEQNLNHDAMYWYRQDPGQGLRLIYYSQIVNDFQKGDIAEGYSVSREKKESFPLTVTSAQKNPTAFYLCASSGRPLEKLFFGSGTQLSVL.

This clone was seen more than once but under ten times. The chain employs TRBV28 and TRBJ1-1; unclear D gene. The length of the CDR3 is 12 residues. The germline V gene encodes CDR1 MDHEN and CDR2 SYDVKM. Trimming took 6 bases from V and 11 from J, leaving 16 bases between them. CDR3 DNA sequence: TGTGCCAGCAGCCTGGGCCGAAGCTCGGCTTTCTTT. Amino acid sequence: CASSLGRSSAFF.

The chain recombines TRBV10-3 with TRBJ2-7, with 7 bases aligning to TRBD1. The CDR3 spans 11 residues. The V gene's germline CDR1 is ENHRY and CDR2 SYGVKD. After removal of 3 bases from V and 9 bases from J, the junction contained 2 bases not matched to a gene. The CDR3 nucleotides read TGTGCCATCAGTGATCGGGACAGGCAGTACTTC. Translated: CAISDRDRQYF.